This entry lists 17 T cell receptor beta chains sequenced from one sample in a study of PD-1 blockade in classical Hodgkin lymphoma. All trial patients relapsed after autologous stem cell transplantation. Profiling relied on immunoSEQ multiplex PCR, and the TCRdb table lists in-frame clones only, not all of them. The sample holds 75,000 to 100,000 clones; roughly 80% are singletons and the top ten take about 15%. The material sequenced was peripheral blood mononuclear cells (PBMCs), taken before the second cycle of nivolumab. Source of these receptors: a human donor with classical Hodgkin lymphoma.

The J gene is TRBJ1-5, the V gene TRBV5-1; tentative D call: TRBD1 (6 bases). V was cut by 0 bases and J by 7 bases, with 11 bases left in between. The germline V gene has CDR1 SGHRS and CDR2 YFSETQ. The CDR3 has 14 residues. The CDR3 loop reads CASSLAGGAQPQHF. In DNA, the CDR3 is TGCGCCAGCAGCTTGGCCGGGGGGGCCCAGCCCCAGCATTTT.

The genes are TRBV7-6 and TRBJ2-7, with 8 positions matching TRBD2. CDR1 and CDR2 (germline): SGHVS, FNYEAQ. V shed 2 bases and J 2 bases; nucleotides not matched to a gene: 8. The CDR3 contains 16 residues. CDR3 loop: CASSLSGAGGPYEQYF. CDR3 in DNA: TGTGCCAGCAGCTTATCAGGGGCGGGAGGCCCCTACGAGCAGTACTTC.

V and J are TRBV10-3 and TRBJ2-4; TRBD1 agrees at 7 bases. Germline CDR1 reads ENHRY; CDR2 reads SYGVKD. J was trimmed by 1 base and V by 2 bases; bases with no gene match: 8. This CDR3 region has 17 residues. The CDR3: CAISEEQGFLAKNIQYF. The CDR3 DNA reads TGTGCCATCAGTGAGGAACAGGGGTTCCTCGCCAAAAACATTCAGTACTTC.

The J gene is TRBJ1-1, the V gene TRBV6-1, with D possibly matching TRBD1 (5 bases). In germline, CDR1 is MNHNS, CDR2 SASEGT. Trimming removed 2 bases from V and 5 bases from J, with 12 bases in between. The CDR3 runs to 14 residues. CDR3: CASSEWGLGTEAFF. The DNA for the CDR3 is TGTGCCAGCAGTGAATGGGGGTTGGGGACTGAAGCTTTCTTT.

The chain couples TRBV6-5 to TRBJ1-1; D call uncertain. The germline gives CDR1 MNHEY, CDR2 SVGAGI. The CDR3 runs to 15 residues. The germline V and J ends were trimmed by 6 bases and 2 bases, with 16 bases remaining between them. As DNA, the CDR3 is TGTGCCAGCAGGGATGTTTGGAGCTCCAACACTGAAGCTTTCTTT. It specifies CASRDVWSSNTEAFF.

The J gene is TRBJ1-3, the V gene TRBV10-3; unclear D gene. The germline CDR1 and CDR2 sequences are ENHRY and SYGVKD. CDR3 length: 12 amino acids. Trimming took 6 bases from V and 0 from J, leaving 3 bases between them. The CDR3, as DNA: TGTGCCATCAGGCGCTCTGGAAACACCATATATTTT. Encoded protein: CAIRRSGNTIYF.

This clone showed up just once. This chain uses TRBV5-4 with TRBJ2-1, with TRBD2 matching over 14 bases. This CDR3 is 15 amino acids long. Trimming removed 4 bases from V and 12 bases from J; junction bases left unmatched: 9. The germline V gene encodes CDR1 SGHNT and CDR2 YYREEE (reference sequence). The CDR3 loop reads CASSRPGLAGETQFF. In nucleotides, the CDR3 is TGTGCCAGCAGCCGGCCGGGACTAGCGGGAGAAACGCAGTTCTTC.

The chain has TRBV7-8 and TRBJ1-1, with 10 positions matching TRBD1. V lost 5 bases and J lost 3; bases outside the gene matches: 6. The CDR3 has 15 amino acids. Germline-derived CDR1 and CDR2 are SGHVS and FQNEAQ. The CDR3 sequence is CASSRDRGLYTEAFF. CDR3 nucleotide sequence: TGTGCCAGCAGCCGAGACAGGGGGCTATACACTGAAGCTTTCTTT. Filled out from reference TRBV7-8 and TRBJ1-1, the complete variable domain reads GAGVSQSPRYKVAKRGQDVALRCDPISGHVSLFWYQQALGQGPEFLTYFQNEAQLDKSGLPSDRFFAERPEGSVSTLKIQRTQQEDSAVYLCASSRDRGLYTEAFFGQGTRLTVV.

The chain is built from TRBV29-1 and TRBJ1-3, with D maybe TRBD1 (6 bases). Trimming stripped 0 bases from V and 2 bases from J, with 8 bases between. Per germline, CDR1 SQVTM and CDR2 ANQGSEA. The CDR3 spans 14 residues. In nucleotides, the CDR3 is TGCAGCGTTGAAGAGGGGGCTACTGGAAACACCATATATTTT. Protein: CSVEEGATGNTIYF.

The chain is built from TRBV11-2 and TRBJ1-3; the match to TRBD1 covers 10 bases. The J segment lost 6 bases and the V segment lost 3 bases, leaving 2 bases of the junction unmatched. Germline V gene lookup returns CDR1 SGHAT and CDR2 FQNNGV. This CDR3 region has 14 residues. CDR3 nucleotides: TGTGCCAGCAGCTTGGACAGGGGGTCAAACACCATATATTTT. It yields the protein CASSLDRGSNTIYF.

Here the CDR3 DNA reads TGCGCCAGCAGCCCTGGGATCCAAGAGACCCAGTACTTC. It specifies CASSPGIQETQYF. The chain employs TRBV5-1 and TRBJ2-5; D gene unclear. V was shortened by 4 bases and J by 1 base, with 8 bases between the two germline ends. The CDR3 consists of 13 residues. Germline CDR1 and CDR2: SGHRS and YFSETQ.

The CDR3 DNA reads TGTGCCTGGAGTGTAGGCCAGCTCTACGAGCAGTACTTC. Translation: CAWSVGQLYEQYF. The V gene is TRBV30, the J gene TRBJ2-7; no reliable D call. V was pared by 0 bases and J by 3 bases, with 9 bases between. The germline V gene has CDR1 GTSNPN and CDR2 SVGIG (reference sequence). CDR3 length: 13 residues. The full variable domain, rest sourced from reference TRBV30 and TRBJ2-7, is SQTIHQWPATLVQPVGSPLSLECTVEGTSNPNLYWYRQAAGRGLQLLFYSVGIGQISSEVPQNLSASRPQDRQFILSSKKLLLSDSGFYLCAWSVGQLYEQYFGPGTRLTVT.

The chain has TRBV15 and TRBJ1-5; 8 positions match TRBD1. The trim removed 5 bases at V and 0 bases at J, leaving 3 bases unmatched. The CDR3 contains 15 residues. Per germline, CDR1 LNHNV and CDR2 YYDKDF (reference sequence). The CDR3 loop reads CATSGQGYSNQPQHF. The CDR3 DNA reads TGTGCCACCAGCGGACAGGGTTATAGCAATCAGCCCCAGCATTTT.

The chain recombines TRBV6-1 with TRBJ2-7, with D perhaps being TRBD1 or TRBD2 (5 bases each). Trimming removed 5 bases at V and 7 bases at J, with 21 bases between. The CDR3 runs to 15 residues. The germline gives CDR1 MNHNS, CDR2 SASEGT. This CDR3 is CASSSGSSGTGEQYF. The CDR3 coding sequence is TGTGCCAGCAGTTCCGGGTCTTCCGGGACGGGGGAGCAGTACTTC.

CDR3 bases: TGTGCCAGCAGTCAAGGACGAAATCAGCCCCAGCATTTT. Amino acids: CASSQGRNQPQHF. The chain combines TRBV6-5 with TRBJ1-5, with D unclear. Germline V gene lookup returns CDR1 MNHEY and CDR2 SVGAGI. CDR3 length: 13 amino acids. Trimming removed 5 bases from V and 4 bases from J, with 9 bases in between.

The V and J genes are TRBV27 and TRBJ2-1; 10 nucleotides match TRBD2. From germline, CDR1 is MNHEY and CDR2 SMNVEV (reference sequence). The CDR3 spans 17 residues. V lost 5 bases and J lost 2; bases outside the gene matches: 9. CDR3 region: CASSPPGAGGTYNEQFF. CDR3 DNA: TGTGCCAGCAGTCCCCCCGGAGCGGGAGGGACCTACAATGAGCAGTTCTTC.

The rearrangement links TRBV5-5 to TRBJ2-7; D is ambiguous. The CDR3 is 11 amino acids. Germline V CDR1 and CDR2: SGHKS, YYEKEE (reference sequence). V dropped 4 bases and J dropped 5 bases, with 7 bases sitting between them. CDR3 residues: CASSAMDEQYF. The CDR3 coding sequence is TGTGCCAGCAGCGCCATGGACGAGCAGTACTTC.